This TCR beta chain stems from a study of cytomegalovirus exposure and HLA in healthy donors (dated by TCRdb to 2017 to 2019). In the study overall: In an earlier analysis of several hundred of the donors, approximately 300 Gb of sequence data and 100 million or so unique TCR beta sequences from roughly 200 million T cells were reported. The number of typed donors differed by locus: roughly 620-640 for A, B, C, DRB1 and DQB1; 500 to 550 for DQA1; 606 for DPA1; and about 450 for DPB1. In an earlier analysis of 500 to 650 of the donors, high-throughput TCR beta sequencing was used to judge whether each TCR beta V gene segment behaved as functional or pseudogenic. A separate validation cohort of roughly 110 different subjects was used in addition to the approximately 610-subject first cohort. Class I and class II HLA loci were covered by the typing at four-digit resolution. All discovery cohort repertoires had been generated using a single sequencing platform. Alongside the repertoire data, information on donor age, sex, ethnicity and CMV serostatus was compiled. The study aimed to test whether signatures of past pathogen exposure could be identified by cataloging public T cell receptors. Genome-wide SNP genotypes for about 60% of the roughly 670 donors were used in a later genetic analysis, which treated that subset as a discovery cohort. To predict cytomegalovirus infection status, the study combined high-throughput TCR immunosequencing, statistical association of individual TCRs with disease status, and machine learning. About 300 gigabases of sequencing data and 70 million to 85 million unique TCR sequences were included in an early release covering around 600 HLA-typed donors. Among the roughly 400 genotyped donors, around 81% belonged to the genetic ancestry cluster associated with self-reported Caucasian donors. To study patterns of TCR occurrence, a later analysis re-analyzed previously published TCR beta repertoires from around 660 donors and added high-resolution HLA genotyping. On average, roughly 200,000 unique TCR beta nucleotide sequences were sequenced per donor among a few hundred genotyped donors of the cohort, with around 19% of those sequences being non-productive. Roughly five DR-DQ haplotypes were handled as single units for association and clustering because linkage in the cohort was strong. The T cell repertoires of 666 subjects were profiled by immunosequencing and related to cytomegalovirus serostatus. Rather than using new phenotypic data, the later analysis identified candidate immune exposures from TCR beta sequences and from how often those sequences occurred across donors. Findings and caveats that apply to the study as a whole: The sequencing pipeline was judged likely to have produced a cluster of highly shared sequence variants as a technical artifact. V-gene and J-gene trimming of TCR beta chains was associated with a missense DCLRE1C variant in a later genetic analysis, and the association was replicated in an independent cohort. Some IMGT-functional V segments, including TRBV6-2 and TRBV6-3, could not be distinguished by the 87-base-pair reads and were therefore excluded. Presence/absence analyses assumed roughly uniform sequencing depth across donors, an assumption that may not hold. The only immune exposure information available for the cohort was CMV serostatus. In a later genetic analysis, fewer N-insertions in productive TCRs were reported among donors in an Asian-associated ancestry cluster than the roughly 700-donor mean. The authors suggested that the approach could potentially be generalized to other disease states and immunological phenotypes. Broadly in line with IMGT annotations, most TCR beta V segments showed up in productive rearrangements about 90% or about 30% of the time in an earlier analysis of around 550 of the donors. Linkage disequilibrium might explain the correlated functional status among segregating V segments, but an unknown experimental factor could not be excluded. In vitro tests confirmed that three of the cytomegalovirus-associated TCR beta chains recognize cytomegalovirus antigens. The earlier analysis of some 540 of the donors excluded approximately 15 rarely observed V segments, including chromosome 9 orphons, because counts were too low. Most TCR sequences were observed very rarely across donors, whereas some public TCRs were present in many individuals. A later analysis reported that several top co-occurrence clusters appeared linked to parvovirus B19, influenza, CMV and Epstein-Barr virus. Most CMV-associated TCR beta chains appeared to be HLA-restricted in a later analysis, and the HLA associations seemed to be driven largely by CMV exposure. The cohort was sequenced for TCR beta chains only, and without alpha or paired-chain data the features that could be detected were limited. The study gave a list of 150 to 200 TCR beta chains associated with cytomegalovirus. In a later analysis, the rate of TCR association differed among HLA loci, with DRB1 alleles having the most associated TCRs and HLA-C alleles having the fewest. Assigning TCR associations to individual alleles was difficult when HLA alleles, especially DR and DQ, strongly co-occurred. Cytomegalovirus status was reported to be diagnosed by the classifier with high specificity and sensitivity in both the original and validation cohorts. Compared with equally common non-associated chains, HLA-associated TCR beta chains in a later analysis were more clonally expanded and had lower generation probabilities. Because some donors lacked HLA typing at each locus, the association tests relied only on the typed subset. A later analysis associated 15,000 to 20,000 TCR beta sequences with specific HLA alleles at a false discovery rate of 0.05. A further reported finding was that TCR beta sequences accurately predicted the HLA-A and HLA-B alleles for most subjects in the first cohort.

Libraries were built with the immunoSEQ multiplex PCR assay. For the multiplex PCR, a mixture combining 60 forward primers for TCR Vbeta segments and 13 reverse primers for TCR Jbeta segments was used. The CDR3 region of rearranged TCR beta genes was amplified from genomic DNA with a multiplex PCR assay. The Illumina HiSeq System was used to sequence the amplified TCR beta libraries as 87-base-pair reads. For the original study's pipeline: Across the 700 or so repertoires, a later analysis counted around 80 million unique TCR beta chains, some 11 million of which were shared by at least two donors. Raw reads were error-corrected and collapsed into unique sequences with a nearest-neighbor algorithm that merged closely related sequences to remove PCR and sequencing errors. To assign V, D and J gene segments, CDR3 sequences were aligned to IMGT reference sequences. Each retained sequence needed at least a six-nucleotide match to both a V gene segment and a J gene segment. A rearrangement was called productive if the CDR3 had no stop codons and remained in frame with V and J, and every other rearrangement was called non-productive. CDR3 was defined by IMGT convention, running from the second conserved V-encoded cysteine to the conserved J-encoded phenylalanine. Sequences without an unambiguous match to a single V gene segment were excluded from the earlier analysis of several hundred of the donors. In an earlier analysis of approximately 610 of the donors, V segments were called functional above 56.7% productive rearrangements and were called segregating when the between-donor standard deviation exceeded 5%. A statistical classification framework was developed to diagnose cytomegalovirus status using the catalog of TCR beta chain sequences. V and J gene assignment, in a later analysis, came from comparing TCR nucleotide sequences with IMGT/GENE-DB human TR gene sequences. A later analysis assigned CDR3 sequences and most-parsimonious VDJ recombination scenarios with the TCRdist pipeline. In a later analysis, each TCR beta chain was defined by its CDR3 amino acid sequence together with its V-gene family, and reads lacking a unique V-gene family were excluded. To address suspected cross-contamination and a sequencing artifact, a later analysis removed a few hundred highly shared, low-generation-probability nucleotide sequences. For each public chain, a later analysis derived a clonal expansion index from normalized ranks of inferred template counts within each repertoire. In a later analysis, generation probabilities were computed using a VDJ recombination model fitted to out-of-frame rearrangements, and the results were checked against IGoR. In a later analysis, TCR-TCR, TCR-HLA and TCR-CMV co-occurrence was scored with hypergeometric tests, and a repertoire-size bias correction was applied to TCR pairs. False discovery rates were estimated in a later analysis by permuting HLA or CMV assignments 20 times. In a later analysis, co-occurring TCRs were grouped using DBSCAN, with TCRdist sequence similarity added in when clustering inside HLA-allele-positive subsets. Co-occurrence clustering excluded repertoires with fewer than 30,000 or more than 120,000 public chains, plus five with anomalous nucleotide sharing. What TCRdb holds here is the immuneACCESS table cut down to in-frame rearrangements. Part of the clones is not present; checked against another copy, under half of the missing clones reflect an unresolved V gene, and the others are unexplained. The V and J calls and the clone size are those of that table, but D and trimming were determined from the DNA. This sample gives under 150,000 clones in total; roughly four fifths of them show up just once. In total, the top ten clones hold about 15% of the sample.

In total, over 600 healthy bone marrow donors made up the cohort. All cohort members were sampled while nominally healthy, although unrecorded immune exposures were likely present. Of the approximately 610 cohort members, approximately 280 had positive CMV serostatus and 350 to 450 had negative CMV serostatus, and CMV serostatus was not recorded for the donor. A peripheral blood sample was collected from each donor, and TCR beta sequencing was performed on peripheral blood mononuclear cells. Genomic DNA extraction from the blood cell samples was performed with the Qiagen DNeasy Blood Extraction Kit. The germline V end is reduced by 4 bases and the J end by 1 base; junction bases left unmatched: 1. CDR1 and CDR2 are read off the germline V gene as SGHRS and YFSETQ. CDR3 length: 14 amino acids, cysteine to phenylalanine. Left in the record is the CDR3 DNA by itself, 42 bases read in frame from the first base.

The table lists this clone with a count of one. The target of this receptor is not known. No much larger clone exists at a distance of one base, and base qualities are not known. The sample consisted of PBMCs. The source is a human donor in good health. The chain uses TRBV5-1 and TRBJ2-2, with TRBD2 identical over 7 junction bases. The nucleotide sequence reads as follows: TGCGCCAGCAGCCCGGGGGGGAACACCGGGGAGCTGTTTTTT. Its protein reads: CASSPGGNTGELFF.